This entry describes one TCR beta chain. Germline CDR1 ENHRY, CDR2 SYGVKD. CDR3 size: 14 residues. Trimming removed 0 bases at V and 4 bases at J, with 9 bases between. Enrollees, about 18 to 89 years old, lived in fewer than 25 US areas. The study counted Cohort 3 donors as recovered given two negative PCRs, clearance, or symptom resolution. As processed by the authors: Reference gene primer amplification gave estimated nucleated cell counts. The table came from immunoSEQ multiplex PCR; TCRdb's copy has only in-frame clones and leaves some out. The V and J calls and clone size are taken from that table; D and trimming were inferred from the DNA. The sample has 400,000 or so clones, roughly nine tenths seen once. The data derive from a study of blood T cell repertoires in COVID-19. Overall study: T cells, B-cell-depleted T cells, or PBMCs provided the cDNA or gDNA that served as material.

The sequence was obtained from a man aged 30 to 45 who had recovered from COVID-19. What was sequenced was PBMCs or T cells enriched from blood (not recorded which). The chain has TRBV10-3 and TRBJ2-5; D perhaps matches TRBD2 (6 bases). The CDR3 nucleotides are TGTGCCATCAGTGAGTCGTACGGGGGAGAGACCCAGTACTTC. Its translation is CAISESYGGETQYF.